This is a list of T cell receptor beta chains from one sample in a study of T cell responses to AZD1222 COVID-19 vaccine. Some clones are missing from TCRdb's copy, which holds only in-frame ones; the method was immunoSEQ multiplex PCR. The data contain over 150,000 clones, 90% of them singletons. The source material was peripheral blood, sampled on day 0 of AZD1222 vaccination. The receptors originated from an adult in good health. Each CDR3 is given with its conserved first and last residue. D genes are given only for firm matches. A row's size may be missing; if present it is once, few, many or a size class.

NA,TRBV14,TRBD1,TRBJ2-7,TGTGCCAGCAGCCACGGACAGGGGGGCATCCACGAGCAGTACTTC,CASSHGQGGIHEQYF
NA,TRBV5-1,TRBD2,TRBJ2-5,TGCGCCAGCAGCGCCCGACTAGCGGATCAAGAGACCCAGTACTTC,CASSARLADQETQYF
NA,TRBV6-6,TRBD1,TRBJ2-7,TGTGCCAGCTCCGACCTAACCGGGACAGTTTTCTACGAGCAGTACTTC,CASSDLTGTVFYEQYF
NA,TRBV6-6,NA,TRBJ1-5,TGTGCCAGCAGCCCGGGCCTAGGGGGCAATCAGCCCCAGCATTTT,CASSPGLGGNQPQHF
NA,TRBV7-2,TRBD1,TRBJ1-1,TGTGCCAGCAGCTTGGGCAGGGGGTACACTGAAGCTTTCTTT,CASSLGRGYTEAFF
NA,TRBV6-6,NA,TRBJ1-1,TGTGCCAGCAGTTACGGCGGAAACACTGAAGCTTTCTTT,CASSYGGNTEAFF
NA,TRBV6-2/TRBV6-3,NA,TRBJ2-5,TGTGCCAGCAGCCCGCCGATGGGTCGTGAGACCCAGTACTTC,CASSPPMGRETQYF
NA,TRBV2,NA,TRBJ2-5,TGTGCCAGCACCTTCCAAGAGACCCAGTACTTC,CASTFQETQYF
NA,TRBV12-5,NA,TRBJ1-2,TGTGCTAGTGGGAACAGGGTCCATGGCTACACCTTC,CASGNRVHGYTF
NA,TRBV7-8,NA,TRBJ2-5,TGTGCCAGCAGCCGCACGTTAGAGACCCAGTACTTC,CASSRTLETQYF
NA,TRBV7-6,NA,TRBJ2-5,TGTGCCAGCAGCTTAGAGGTGCCAGGGAGGGGGCAAGAGACCCAGTACTTC,CASSLEVPGRGQETQYF
once,TRBV6-1,NA,TRBJ2-7,TGTGCCAGCAGTGATCCCGGTGGTAGGAGGTCCTACGAGCAGTACTTC,CASSDPGGRRSYEQYF
NA,TRBV15,NA,TRBJ1-4,TGTGCCACCAGCAGAGCCCCCAGTCTTAATGAAAAACTGTTTTTT,CATSRAPSLNEKLFF
NA,TRBV3-1/TRBV3-2,NA,TRBJ1-2,TGTGCCAGCAGCCAAGGGACCTATGGCTACACCTTC,CASSQGTYGYTF
NA,TRBV6-2/TRBV6-3,NA,TRBJ1-6,TGTGCCAGCAGTCCAATGACAGTCCTTATCTCAGCCCTCCACTTT,CASSPMTVLISALHF
NA,TRBV4-3,TRBD1,TRBJ1-4,TGCGCCAGCAGCCAAGCGGACAGGGAGAATGAAAAACTGTTTTTT,CASSQADRENEKLFF
NA,TRBV5-8,NA,TRBJ2-7,TGTGCCAGCAGCTTCGGGGACCCAACCTACGAGCAGTACTTC,CASSFGDPTYEQYF
NA,TRBV4-1,NA,TRBJ2-2,TGCGCCAGCAGCCAAGGGCCCTTCGGCACCGGGGAGCTGTTTTTT,CASSQGPFGTGELFF
NA,TRBV18,NA,TRBJ2-1,TGTGCCAGCTCCCCCAACCAGGACTCCTACAATGAGCAGTTCTTC,CASSPNQDSYNEQFF
NA,TRBV15,TRBD2,TRBJ2-5,TGTGCCACCAGCACCCCGAGAGCCGGGACTAGCGGACGTGAGACCCAGTACTTC,CATSTPRAGTSGRETQYF
NA,TRBV4-2,TRBD1,TRBJ2-1,TGTGCCAGCAGCCCACAGTGGGGGACAGGGGACCGAAATGAGCAGTTCTTC,CASSPQWGTGDRNEQFF
NA,TRBV19,NA,TRBJ2-1,TGTGCCAGTAGTATCGGGACGAAAAGGGCGTTTGGGGGGTACAATGAGCAGTTCTTC,CASSIGTKRAFGGYNEQFF
once,TRBV10-3,NA,TRBJ2-3,TGTGCCATCCTTCGAGGGGAAGGGGCAGATACGCAGTATTTT,CAILRGEGADTQYF
NA,TRBV2,NA,TRBJ2-7,TGTGCCAGCAAGGGCAGGGTGGACGAGCAGTACTTC,CASKGRVDEQYF
NA,TRBV14,NA,TRBJ2-5,TGTGCCAGCAGTCCACCAGGGGTCCAAGAGACCCAGTACTTC,CASSPPGVQETQYF
NA,TRBV27,NA,TRBJ2-7,TGTGCCAGCAGTAACCAAGGGACTTACGAGCAGTACTTC,CASSNQGTYEQYF
NA,TRBV21-1,NA,TRBJ1-5,TGTGCCAGCAGCAAAGGGACGACAGGGGTCAATCAGCCCCAGCATTTT,CASSKGTTGVNQPQHF
few,TRBV4-1,NA,TRBJ1-3,TGCGCCAGCAGCCAAGAAAGGGCGGGGGGCTCTGGAAACACCATATATTTT,CASSQERAGGSGNTIYF